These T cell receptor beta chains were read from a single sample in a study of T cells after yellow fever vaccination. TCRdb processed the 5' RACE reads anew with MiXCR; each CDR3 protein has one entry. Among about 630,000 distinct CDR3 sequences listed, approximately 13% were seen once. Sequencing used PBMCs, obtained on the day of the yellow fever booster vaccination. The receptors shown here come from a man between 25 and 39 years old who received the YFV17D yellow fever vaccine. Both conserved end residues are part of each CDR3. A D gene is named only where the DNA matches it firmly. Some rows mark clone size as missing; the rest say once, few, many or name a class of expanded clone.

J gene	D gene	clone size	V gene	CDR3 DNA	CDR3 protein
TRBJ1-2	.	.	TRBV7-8	TGTGCCAGCAGCCCCGTGGGGCAGGAATTTCCCTATGGCTACACCTTC	CASSPVGQEFPYGYTF
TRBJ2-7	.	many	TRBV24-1	TGTGCCACCAGTGACCCCGCGGGGGCCGAGCAGTACTTC	CATSDPAGAEQYF
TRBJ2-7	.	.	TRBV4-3	TGCGCCAGCAGCCAAGATCTGAGGGGAGTCTACGAGCAGTACTTC	CASSQDLRGVYEQYF
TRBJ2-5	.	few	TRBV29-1	TGCAGCGTTGTTCGGAGGGGGCCTAAAGAGACCCAGTACTTC	CSVVRRGPKETQYF
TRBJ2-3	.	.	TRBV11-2	TGTGCCAGCACCCCGCTGGGGGGTTTCGATACGCAGTATTTT	CASTPLGGFDTQYF
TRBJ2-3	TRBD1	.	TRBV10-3	TGTGCCATCAGTAGACAGGGCCCAGATACGCAGTATTTT	CAISRQGPDTQYF
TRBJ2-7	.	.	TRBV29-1	TGCAGCGTTTCCGTCGGACACCACCCCTACGAGCAGTACTTC	CSVSVGHHPYEQYF
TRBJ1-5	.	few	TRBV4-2	TGTGCCAGCAGCCAAGATACCCAGGGCTATCAGCCCCAGCATTTT	CASSQDTQGYQPQHF
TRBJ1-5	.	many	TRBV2	TGTGCCAGCAGTTCCGGGCCGGAGGGTCAGCCCCAGCATTTT	CASSSGPEGQPQHF
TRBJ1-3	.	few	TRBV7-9	TGTGCCAGCAGCTTAGATGCTGGAAACACCATATATTTT	CASSLDAGNTIYF
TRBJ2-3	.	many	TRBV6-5	TGTGCCAGCAGTTACCGAAGGTCAACAGATACGCAGTATTTT	CASSYRRSTDTQYF
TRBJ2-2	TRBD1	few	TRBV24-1	TGTGCCACTAGAAGCGGGACAGGGTCAAGCACCGGGGAGCTGTTTTTT	CATRSGTGSSTGELFF
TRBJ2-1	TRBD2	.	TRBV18	TGTGCCAGCTCGCCCAGAGTGGGACTAGCGGGAGTATCCTACAATGAGCAGTTCTTC	CASSPRVGLAGVSYNEQFF
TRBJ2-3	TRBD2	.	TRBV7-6	TGTGCCAGCAGCTCCCTAGCTCGGACTAGCGGGGGCACAGATACGCAGTATTTT	CASSSLARTSGGTDTQYF
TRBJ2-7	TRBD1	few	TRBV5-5	TGTGCCAGCAGCTCCGGACAGGGCCAATACGAGCAGTACTTC	CASSSGQGQYEQYF
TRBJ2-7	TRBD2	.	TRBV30	TGTGCCTGGAGTTTTCACGGGAGGGTATACGAGCAGTACTTC	CAWSFHGRVYEQYF
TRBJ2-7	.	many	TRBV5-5	TGTGCCAGCCGTCTACGGGTAGCAGGGAGCTACGAGCAGTACTTC	CASRLRVAGSYEQYF
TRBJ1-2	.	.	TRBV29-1	TGCAGCGTTCGGACGGTGGATGGCTACACCTTC	CSVRTVDGYTF
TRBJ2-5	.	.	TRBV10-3	TGTGCCATCAGTGAGCGGAACCAAGAGACCCAGTACTTC	CAISERNQETQYF
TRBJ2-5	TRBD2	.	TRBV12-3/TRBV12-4	TGTGCCAGCAGACTAGCGGGAGCAAAAGAGACCCAGTACTTC	CASRLAGAKETQYF
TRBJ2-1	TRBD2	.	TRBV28	TGTGCCAGCAGTTCCCGGACTAGCGGGAGGGCCTTCTTGGATGAGCAGTTCTTC	CASSSRTSGRAFLDEQFF
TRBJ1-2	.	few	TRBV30	TGTGCCTGGACCGCACTGCCTCGTGGGCGAGGCTACACCTTC	CAWTALPRGRGYTF
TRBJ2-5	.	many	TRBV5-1	TGCGCCAGCAGCCCGCAGTCGGCCCAAGAGACCCAGTACTTC	CASSPQSAQETQYF
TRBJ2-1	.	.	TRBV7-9	TGTGCCAGCGGTGCCAATGAGCAGTTCTTC	CASGANEQFF
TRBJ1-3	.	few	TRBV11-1	TGTGCCAGCAGCCACGGTCCAGGTCCGATAGGTTCAACCTCTGGAAACACCATATATTTT	CASSHGPGPIGSTSGNTIYF
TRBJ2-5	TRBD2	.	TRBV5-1	TGCGCCAGCAGCTTGGCCCTGACTAGCGGGAGGGCGGCGGAGACCCAGTACTTC	CASSLALTSGRAAETQYF
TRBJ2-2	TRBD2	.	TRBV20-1	TGCAGTGCTAGGGGTAGCGGGAGGGCCGACACCGGGGAGCTGTTTTTT	CSARGSGRADTGELFF
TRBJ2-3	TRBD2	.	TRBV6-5	TGTGCCAGCAGTTACACAAAGACTAGCGTTAGCACAGATACGCAGTATTTT	CASSYTKTSVSTDTQYF
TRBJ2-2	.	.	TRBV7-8	TGTGCCAGCAGCCCCCGAGGGGGGGCCGCCGGGGAGCTGTTTTTT	CASSPRGGAAGELFF
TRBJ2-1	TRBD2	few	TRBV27	TGTGCCAGCAGTTTTACTAGCGGGAAAAAGAACAATGAGCAGTTCTTC	CASSFTSGKKNNEQFF
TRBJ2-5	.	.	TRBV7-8	TGTGCCAGCAGCTTGGGCGGTCAACTGGCCCAGTACTTC	CASSLGGQLAQYF
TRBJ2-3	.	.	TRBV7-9	TGTGCCAGCAGCTCGGGACTTTCACAGGAGTATTTT	CASSSGLSQEYF
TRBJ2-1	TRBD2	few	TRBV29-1	TGCAGCGTTGAAGAGGTTGGACTAGCGGGGTACAATGAGCAGTTCTTC	CSVEEVGLAGYNEQFF
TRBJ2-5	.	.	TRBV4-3	TGCGCCAGCAGCCAAATCTACGAACAAGAGACCCAGTACTTC	CASSQIYEQETQYF
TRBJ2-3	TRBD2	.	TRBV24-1	TGTGCCACCAGTGAAAGTAGCGGGAAGCAATCAGATACGCAGTATTTT	CATSESSGKQSDTQYF
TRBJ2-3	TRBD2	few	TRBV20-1	TGCAGTGCTAGGGGTACTAGCGGGAACACAGATACGCAGTATTTT	CSARGTSGNTDTQYF
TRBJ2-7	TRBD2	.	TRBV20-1	TGCAGTGCTGGCGGGGGGACCTCCTACGAGCAGTACTTC	CSAGGGTSYEQYF
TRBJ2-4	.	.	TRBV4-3	TGCGCCAGCAGCCAGCAAAGGACCCAGAACATTCAGTACTTC	CASSQQRTQNIQYF
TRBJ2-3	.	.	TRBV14	TGTGCCAGCAGCTTCAGTATCGGTACGCAGTATTTT	CASSFSIGTQYF
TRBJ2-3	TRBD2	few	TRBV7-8	TGTGCCAGCAGCGAGAGGGCTAGCGGGGGGACAGATACGCAGTATTTT	CASSERASGGTDTQYF
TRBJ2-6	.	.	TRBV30	TGTGCCTGGAGGGTAACTGGGGCCAACGTCCTGACTTTC	CAWRVTGANVLTF
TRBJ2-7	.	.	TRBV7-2	TGTGCCAGCAGCCTATCGACAGGTTTGTACGAGCAGTACTTC	CASSLSTGLYEQYF
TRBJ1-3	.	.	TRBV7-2	TGTGCCAGCAGCTCCTCTACCTCTGGAAACACCATATATTTT	CASSSSTSGNTIYF
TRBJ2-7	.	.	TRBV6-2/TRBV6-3	TGTGCCAGCACCCCGGACAGACCGTCTTGGCTAGCCCTCGAGCAGTACTTC	CASTPDRPSWLALEQYF
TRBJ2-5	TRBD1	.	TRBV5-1	TGCGCCAGCAGCGAAAACAGGGGGTTGGGACAAGAGACCCAGTACTTC	CASSENRGLGQETQYF
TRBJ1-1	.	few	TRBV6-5	TGTGCCAGCAGTTCCGAGGGCGGGGGCTGGAAAGCTTTCTTT	CASSSEGGGWKAFF